This TCR beta chain comes out of a study of T cell responses to AZD1222 COVID-19 vaccine. Study conclusions and caveats: In a largely white British group with more females than males, clonal diversity was possibly underestimated.

Only in-frame clones appear in the TCRdb table, and some are missing; sequencing was by immunoSEQ multiplex PCR. The sample holds 120,000 or so clones, approximately 92% seen once. Worth noting for this clone: Its antigen is still unknown.

V lost 9 bases and J lost 8; bases outside the gene matches: 11. The germline V gene encodes CDR1 MDHEN and CDR2 SYDVKM. CDR3 length: 14 amino acids. The V and J genes are TRBV28 and TRBJ2-5; TRBD1 matches at 11 bases. The sample in question was peripheral blood, obtained 28 days after the second dose of the MenACWY control vaccine. The TCR sequence derives from an adult who received the MenACWY meningococcal vaccine as a control. The CDR3 is CASRRGTGGNTQYF. CDR3 nucleotide sequence: TGTGCCAGTCGCCGTGGGACAGGGGGAAATACCCAGTACTTC.